The clone carrying this T cell receptor beta chain has only a few counts. The CDR3 is made up of 14 amino acids. The germline CDR1 and CDR2 sequences are MNHEY and SMNVEV (reference sequence). Trimming shortened V by 3 bases and J by 4 bases, and 12 bases separated the two germline ends. This sample stems from a study of T-cell reconstitution after alpha-beta-depleted transplantation in children. For TCRbeta, the library was prepared with unique molecular identifiers. TCRdb re-derived calls from the PCR reads in MiXCR, one entry per CDR3 protein. The profile covers 450,000 to 600,000 distinct CDR3 sequences, with approximately 30% appearing a single time and about 2.3% taken by the ten largest.

The V call is TRBV27, the J call TRBJ2-5; maybe TRBD2 (6 bases). Sequencing used PBMCs from the stem cell graft donor, obtained from the stem cell graft. This sequence originates from a human donor who donated a stem cell graft to a child with aplastic anemia. The CDR3 sequence is CASSFISGGETQYF. CDR3 in DNA: TGTGCCAGCAGTTTTATTAGCGGCGGAGAGACCCAGTACTTC.